Sequencing of this TCR beta chain was carried out in a study of blood T cells in healthy people across ages (dated by TCRdb to 2013 to 2016). Regarding the complete study: In model experiments, roughly one uniquely barcoded TCR beta cDNA molecule per two T cells was captured by template switching. Using deep sequencing normalized with unique cDNA molecular identifiers, the study measured how TCR beta repertoire diversity changes with age. The donors were divided into four age groups: young (average around 15 years), middle-aged (over 35), aged (roughly 66) and long-lived (roughly 82). Donors of different ages were randomly distributed across sequencing lanes to avoid experimental bias. Using the same blood draw, the study looked at two additional independent replicas of 1 million unique cDNA reads for two donors, one aged 18 to 29 and the other aged 80 or older.

Overall study outcomes, separate from this receptor: As age increased, observed TCR beta diversity per million T cells dropped in a roughly linear way, and a significant reduction was already evident by age 40. The percentage of naive T cells measured by flow cytometry correlated strongly with observed TCR beta diversity. Estimates of total diversity based on one million sequenced T cells were regarded as lower bounds and as underestimates. Because profiling used bulk unsorted PBMCs, naive and antigen-experienced compartments could not be compared conclusively. The long-lived group showed more naive CD4+ T cells, fewer expanded clones and increased TCR diversity than the aged group, suggesting age selection. Donor CMV infection status was unknown, potentially confounding age-related changes in expanded clonotypes.

Donors were a few dozen systemically healthy Caucasian individuals from Russia aged roughly 6 to 95 years. Ten milliliters of peripheral blood were drawn from each donor into EDTA-treated Vacutainer tubes. Ficoll-Paque density-gradient centrifugation was used to isolate PBMCs, with at least 7 million per sample. Total RNA, at least 6 micrograms per sample, was extracted from PBMCs with Trizol reagent. The percentages of naive CD45RAhigh/CD27high T cells were determined by flow cytometry on a PBMC aliquot from every donor. The sample holds one count of this clonotype. Its antigen is not yet known. Base qualities are not recorded, but no much larger clone differs from it by a single base. Library method: 5' RACE. Instrument on record: Illumina HiSeq 2500. A second PCR of 7 to 11 cycles was performed with a sample-barcoded 5' primer and a J-beta primer mix. A unique molecular identifier was introduced onto each TCR beta cDNA molecule by a template-switch 5' adaptor carrying 12 random nucleotides. Each sample yielded at least 3 million CDR3-containing paired-end reads. First-strand cDNA was synthesized from all RNA with the Mint cDNA synthesis kit, primed by a TRBC-specific oligonucleotide. Following uracil-DNA glycosylase treatment, all cDNA underwent a first 18-cycle PCR with the universal primers M1SS and BC2_uni_R. Per the authors' processing: Normalization of each sample was performed by random selection of 1 million high-quality reads, each carrying a distinct molecular identifier. Instead of being binned into consensus sequences, reads that shared molecular identifiers were thrown out. MiTCR, set to a Q25 quality threshold and the strictest error-elimination algorithm, was used for CDR3 identification, clonotype clustering and error correction. A nonparametric unseen species model using Euler transformation provided a lower-bound estimate of total TCR beta diversity. TCRdb's own reprocessing of the public reads used fastp at Q25 and MiXCR and kept productive beta chains. Each entry is one CDR3 protein sequence, shown with its most common DNA and genes. TCRdb's processing, not the authors', yielded these V and J calls. The sample profile shows about 1.4 million distinct CDR3 sequences; roughly 64% of them were found once. 6.5% to 8.5% of the sample comes from the top ten.

This clonotype was sampled from a man between 18 and 35 years old in good health. The sample consisted of blood.

The DNA is as follows: TGCAGCGTTGCCTCGTGGGGGCGAAACGAGCAGTACTTC. This gives the protein CSVASWGRNEQYF. The chain is assembled from TRBV29-1 and TRBJ2-5, with a tentative D gene TRBD1 over 6 matching bases. With the DNA end fitting TRBJ2-7 better, the J assignment may be wrong. CDR1 and CDR2 (SQVTM, ANQGSEA) derive from the germline V gene. The CDR3 numbers 13 residues from cysteine through phenylalanine. The retained sequence is limited to the CDR3, 39 bases, with the frame set at the first base.